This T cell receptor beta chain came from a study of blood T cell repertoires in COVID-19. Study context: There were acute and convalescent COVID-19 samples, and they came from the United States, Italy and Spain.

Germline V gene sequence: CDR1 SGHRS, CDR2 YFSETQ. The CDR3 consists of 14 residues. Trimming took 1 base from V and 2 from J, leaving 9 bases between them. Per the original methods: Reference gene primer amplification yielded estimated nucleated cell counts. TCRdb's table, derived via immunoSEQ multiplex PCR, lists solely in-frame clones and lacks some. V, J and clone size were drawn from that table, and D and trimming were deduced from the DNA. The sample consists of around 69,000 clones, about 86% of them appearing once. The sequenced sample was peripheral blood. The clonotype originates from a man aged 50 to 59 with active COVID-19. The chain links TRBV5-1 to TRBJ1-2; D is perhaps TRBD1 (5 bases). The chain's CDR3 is CASSLLSGNYGYTF. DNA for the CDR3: TGCGCCAGCAGCTTGTTGTCAGGGAACTATGGCTACACCTTC. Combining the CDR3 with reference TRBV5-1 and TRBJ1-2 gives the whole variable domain KAGVTQTPRYLIKTRGQQVTLSCSPISGHRSVSWYQQTPGQGLQFLFEYFSETQRNKGNFPGRFSGRQFSNSRSEMNVSTLELGDSALYLCASSLLSGNYGYTFGSGTRLTVV.